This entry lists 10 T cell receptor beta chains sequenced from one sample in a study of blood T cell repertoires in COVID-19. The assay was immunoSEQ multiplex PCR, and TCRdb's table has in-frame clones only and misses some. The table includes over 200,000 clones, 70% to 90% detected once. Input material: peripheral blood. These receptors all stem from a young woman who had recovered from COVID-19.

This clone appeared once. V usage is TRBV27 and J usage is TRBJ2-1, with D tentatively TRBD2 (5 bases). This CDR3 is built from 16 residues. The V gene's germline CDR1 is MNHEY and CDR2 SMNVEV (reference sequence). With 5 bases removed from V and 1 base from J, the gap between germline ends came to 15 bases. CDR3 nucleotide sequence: TGTGCCAGCAGTCCCCCAGACTACCCATCCTACAATGAGCAGTTCTTC. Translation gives CASSPPDYPSYNEQFF.

The CDR3 nucleotides read TGTGCCAGCAGTCCATCAGCGGCAACTAATGAAAAACTGTTTTTT. Its protein product is CASSPSAATNEKLFF. V is TRBV5-4 and J is TRBJ1-4; D gene unclear. Per germline, CDR1 SGHNT and CDR2 YYREEE (reference sequence). The CDR3 length is 15 residues. V was shortened by 5 bases and J by 0 bases, with 11 bases between the two germline ends.

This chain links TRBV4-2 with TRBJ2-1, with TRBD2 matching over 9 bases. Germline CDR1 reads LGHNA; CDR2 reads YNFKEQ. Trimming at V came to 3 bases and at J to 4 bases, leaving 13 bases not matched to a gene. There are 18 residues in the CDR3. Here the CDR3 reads CASSQFAGGVGGYNEQFF. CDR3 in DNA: TGTGCCAGCAGCCAGTTTGCGGGAGGGGTTGGTGGGTACAATGAGCAGTTCTTC.

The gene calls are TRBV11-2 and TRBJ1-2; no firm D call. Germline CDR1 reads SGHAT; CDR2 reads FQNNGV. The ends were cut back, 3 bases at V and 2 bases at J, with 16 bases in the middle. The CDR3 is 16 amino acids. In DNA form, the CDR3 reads TGTGCCAGCAGCTTGTTCTCCCTGTCCCCCAACTATGGCTACACCTTC. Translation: CASSLFSLSPNYGYTF.

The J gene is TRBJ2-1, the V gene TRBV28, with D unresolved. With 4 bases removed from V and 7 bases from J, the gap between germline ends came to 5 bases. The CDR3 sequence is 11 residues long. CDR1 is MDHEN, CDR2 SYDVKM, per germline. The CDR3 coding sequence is TGTGCCAGCAGTTCCACAAATGAGCAGTTCTTC. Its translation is CASSSTNEQFF.

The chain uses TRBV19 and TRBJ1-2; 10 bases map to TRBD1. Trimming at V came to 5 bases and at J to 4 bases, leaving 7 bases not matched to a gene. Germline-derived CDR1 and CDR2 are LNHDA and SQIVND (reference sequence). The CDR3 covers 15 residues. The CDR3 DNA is TGTGCCAGTAGTTTCCGGGACAGGGGTGGCTATGGCTACACCTTC. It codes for CASSFRDRGGYGYTF.

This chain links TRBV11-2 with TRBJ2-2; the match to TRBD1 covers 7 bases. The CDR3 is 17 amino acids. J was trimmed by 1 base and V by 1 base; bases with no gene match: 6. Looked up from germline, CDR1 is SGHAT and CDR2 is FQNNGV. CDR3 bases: TGTGCCAGCAGCTTAGTTCCGTGGGACAGGAACACCGGGGAGCTGTTTTTT. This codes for CASSLVPWDRNTGELFF.

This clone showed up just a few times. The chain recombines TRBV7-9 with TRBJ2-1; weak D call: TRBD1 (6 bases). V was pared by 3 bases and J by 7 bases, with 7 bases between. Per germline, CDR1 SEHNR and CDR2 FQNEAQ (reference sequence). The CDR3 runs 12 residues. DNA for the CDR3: TGTGCCAGCAGCTTTGACAGGAATGAGCAGTTCTTC. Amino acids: CASSFDRNEQFF.

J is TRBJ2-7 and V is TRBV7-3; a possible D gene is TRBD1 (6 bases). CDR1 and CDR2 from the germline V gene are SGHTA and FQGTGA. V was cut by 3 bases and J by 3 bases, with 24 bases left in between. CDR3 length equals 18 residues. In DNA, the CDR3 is TGTGCCAGCAGCTTCGTCCCCACAGGGATAAGGGGCCGCTACGAGCAGTACTTC. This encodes CASSFVPTGIRGRYEQYF.

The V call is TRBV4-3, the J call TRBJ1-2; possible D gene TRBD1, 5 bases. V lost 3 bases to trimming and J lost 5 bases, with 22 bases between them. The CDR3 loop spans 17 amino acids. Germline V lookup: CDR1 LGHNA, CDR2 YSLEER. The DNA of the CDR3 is TGCGCCAGCAGCCACGGGACTGGCAGGTTGGAACTTTATGGCTACACCTTC. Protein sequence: CASSHGTGRLELYGYTF.